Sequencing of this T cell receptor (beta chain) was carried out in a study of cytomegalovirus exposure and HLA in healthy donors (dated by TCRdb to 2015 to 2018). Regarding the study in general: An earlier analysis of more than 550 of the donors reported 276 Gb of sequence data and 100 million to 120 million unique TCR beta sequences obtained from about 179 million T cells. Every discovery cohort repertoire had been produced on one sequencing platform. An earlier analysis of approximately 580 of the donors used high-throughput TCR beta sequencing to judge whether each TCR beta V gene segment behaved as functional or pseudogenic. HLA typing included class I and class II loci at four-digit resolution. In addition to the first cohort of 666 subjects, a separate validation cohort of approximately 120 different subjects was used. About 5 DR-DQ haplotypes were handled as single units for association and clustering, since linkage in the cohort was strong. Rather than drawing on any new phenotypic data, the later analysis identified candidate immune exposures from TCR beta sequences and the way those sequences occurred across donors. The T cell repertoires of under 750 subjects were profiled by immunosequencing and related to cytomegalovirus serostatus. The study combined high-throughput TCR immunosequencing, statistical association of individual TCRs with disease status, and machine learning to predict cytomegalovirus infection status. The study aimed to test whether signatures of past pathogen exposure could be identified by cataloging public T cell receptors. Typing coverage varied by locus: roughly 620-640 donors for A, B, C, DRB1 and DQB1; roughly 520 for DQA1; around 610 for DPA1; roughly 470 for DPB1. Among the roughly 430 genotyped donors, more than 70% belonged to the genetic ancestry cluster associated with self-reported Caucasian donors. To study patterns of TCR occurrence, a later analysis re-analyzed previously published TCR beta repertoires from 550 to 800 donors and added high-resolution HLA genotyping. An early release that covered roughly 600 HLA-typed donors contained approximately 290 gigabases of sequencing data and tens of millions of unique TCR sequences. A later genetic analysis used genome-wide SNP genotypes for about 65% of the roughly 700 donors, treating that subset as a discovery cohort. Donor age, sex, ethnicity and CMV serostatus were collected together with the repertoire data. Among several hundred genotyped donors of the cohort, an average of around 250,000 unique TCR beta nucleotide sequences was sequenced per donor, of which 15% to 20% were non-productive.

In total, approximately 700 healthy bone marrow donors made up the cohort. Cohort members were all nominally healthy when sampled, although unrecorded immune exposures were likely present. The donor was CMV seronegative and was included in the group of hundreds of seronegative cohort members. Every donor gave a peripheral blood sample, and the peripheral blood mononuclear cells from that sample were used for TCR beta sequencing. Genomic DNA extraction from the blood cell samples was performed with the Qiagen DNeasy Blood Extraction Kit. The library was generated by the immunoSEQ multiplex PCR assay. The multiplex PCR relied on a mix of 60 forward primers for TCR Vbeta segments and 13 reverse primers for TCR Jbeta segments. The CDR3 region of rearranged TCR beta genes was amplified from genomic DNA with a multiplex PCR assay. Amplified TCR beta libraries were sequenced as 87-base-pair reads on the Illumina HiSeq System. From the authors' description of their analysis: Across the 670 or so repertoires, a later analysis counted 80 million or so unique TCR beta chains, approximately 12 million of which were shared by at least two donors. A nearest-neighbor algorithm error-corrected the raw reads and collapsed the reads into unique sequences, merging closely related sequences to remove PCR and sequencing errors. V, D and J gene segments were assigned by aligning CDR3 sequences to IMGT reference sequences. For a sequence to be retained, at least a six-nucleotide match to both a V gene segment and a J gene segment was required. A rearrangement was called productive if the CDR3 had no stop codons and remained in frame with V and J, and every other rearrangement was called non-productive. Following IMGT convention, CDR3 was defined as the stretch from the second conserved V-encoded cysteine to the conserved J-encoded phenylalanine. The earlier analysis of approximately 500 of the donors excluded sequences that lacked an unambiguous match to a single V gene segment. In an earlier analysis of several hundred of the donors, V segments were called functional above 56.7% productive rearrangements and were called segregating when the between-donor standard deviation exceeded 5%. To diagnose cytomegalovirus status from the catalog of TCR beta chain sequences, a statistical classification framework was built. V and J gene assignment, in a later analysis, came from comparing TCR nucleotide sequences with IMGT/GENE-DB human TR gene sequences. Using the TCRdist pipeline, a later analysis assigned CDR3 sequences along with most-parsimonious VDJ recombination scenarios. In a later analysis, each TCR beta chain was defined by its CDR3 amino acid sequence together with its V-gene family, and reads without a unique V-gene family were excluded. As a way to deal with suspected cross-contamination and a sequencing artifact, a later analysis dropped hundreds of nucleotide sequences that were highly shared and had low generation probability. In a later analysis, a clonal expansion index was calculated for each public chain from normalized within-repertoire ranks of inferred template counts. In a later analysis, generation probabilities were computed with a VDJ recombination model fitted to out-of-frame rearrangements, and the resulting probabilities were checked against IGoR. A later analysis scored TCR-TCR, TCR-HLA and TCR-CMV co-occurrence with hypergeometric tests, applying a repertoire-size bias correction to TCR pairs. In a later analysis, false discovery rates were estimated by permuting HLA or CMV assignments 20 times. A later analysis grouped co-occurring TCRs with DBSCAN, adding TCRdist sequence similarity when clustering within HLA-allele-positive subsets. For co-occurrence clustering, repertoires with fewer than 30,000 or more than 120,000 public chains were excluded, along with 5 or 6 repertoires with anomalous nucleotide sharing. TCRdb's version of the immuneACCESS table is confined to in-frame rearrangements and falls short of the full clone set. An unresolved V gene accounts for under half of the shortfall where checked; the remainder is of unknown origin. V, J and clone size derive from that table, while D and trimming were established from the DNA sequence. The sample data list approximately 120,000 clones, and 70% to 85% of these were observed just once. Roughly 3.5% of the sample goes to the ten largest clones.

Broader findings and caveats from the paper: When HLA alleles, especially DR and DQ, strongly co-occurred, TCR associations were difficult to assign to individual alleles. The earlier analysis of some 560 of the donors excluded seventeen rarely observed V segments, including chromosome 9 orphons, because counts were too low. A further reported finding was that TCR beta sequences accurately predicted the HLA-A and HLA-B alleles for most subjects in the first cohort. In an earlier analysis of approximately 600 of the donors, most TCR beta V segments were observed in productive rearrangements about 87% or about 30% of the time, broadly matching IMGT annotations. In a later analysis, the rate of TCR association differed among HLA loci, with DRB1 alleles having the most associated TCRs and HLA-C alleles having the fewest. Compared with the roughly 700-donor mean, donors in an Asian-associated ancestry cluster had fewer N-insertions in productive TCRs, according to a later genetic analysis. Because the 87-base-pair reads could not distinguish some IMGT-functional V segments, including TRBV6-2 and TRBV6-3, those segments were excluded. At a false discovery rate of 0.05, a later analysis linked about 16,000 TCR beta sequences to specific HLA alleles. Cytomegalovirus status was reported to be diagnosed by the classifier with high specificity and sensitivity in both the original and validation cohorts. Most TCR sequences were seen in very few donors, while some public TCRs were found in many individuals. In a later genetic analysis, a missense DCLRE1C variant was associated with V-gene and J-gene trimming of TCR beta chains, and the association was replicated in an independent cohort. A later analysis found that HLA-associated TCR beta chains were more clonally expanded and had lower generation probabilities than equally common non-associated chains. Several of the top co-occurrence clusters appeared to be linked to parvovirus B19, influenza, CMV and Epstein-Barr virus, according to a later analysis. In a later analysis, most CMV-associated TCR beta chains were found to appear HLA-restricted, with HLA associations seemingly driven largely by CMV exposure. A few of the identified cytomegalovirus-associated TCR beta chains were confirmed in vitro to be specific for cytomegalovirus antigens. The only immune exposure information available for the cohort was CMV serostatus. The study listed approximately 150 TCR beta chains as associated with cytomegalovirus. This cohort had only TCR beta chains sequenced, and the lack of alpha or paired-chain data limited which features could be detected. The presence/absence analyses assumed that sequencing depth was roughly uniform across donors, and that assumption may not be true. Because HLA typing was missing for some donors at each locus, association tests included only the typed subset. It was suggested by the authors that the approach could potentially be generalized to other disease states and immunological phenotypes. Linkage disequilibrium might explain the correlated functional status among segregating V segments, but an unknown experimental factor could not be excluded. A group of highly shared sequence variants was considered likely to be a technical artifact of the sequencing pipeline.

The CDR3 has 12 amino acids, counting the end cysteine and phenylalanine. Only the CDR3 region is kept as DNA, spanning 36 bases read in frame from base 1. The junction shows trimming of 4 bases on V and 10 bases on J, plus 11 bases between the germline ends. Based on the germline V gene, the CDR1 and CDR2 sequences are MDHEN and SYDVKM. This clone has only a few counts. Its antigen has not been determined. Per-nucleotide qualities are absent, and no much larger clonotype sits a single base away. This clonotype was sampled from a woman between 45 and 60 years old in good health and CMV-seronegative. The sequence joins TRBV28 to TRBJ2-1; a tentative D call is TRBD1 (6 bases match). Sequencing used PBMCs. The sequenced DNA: TGTGCCAGCAGTTCCCGGACAGCCGAGCAGTTCTTC. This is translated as CASSSRTAEQFF.